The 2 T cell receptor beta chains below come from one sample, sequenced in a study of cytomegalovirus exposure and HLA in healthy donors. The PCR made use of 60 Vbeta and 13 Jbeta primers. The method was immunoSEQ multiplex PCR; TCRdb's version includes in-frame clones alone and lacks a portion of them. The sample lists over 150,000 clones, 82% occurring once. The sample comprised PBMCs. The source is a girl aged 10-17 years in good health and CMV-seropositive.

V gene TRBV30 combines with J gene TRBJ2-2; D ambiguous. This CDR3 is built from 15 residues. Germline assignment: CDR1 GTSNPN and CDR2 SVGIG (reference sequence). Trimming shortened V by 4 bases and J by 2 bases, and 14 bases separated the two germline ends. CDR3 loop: CAWTPGPKNTGELFF. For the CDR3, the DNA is TGTGCCTGGACTCCGGGTCCGAAAAACACCGGGGAGCTGTTTTTT.

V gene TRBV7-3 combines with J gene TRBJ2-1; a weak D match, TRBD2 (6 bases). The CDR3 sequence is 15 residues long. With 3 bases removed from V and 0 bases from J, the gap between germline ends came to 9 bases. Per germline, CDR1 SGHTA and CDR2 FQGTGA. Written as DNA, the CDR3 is TGTGCCAGCAGCTTCACTAGCACCTCCTACAATGAGCAGTTCTTC. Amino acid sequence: CASSFTSTSYNEQFF.